This T cell receptor beta chain was identified in a study of T cells after yellow fever vaccination. Study-level results: A weaker but faster secondary response was observed, peaking on day 5 versus 15. Most clones from primary vaccination resurfaced after the booster (approximately 95% CD4, 75% to 90% CD8). CD4 and CD8 compartments shared a small share of clonotypes.

As TCR cDNA was made by 5'RACE template switching, a universal primer site and UMIs were added. TCRdb itself ran the 5' RACE reads through MiXCR, one entry per CDR3 protein. Of fewer than 450,000 distinct CDR3 sequences in the sample, 8.1% were seen once. This clonotype was seen more than once but under ten times. As yet, its antigen is unknown. This TCR was recovered from a young man who received the YFV17D yellow fever vaccine. The starting material was PBMCs, obtained 45 days after the first yellow fever vaccination.

The CDR3 sequence: CATLLSGIANYGYTF. CDR3 coding DNA: TGTGCCACTTTGCTATCGGGGATCGCTAACTATGGCTACACCTTC. V usage is TRBV6-1 and J usage is TRBJ1-2, with D unclear. CDR1 and CDR2 (germline): MNHNS, SASEGT. Trimming took off 10 bases at V and 0 bases at J, with 18 bases between the two ends. This CDR3 is 15 amino acids long.